This TCR beta chain came from a study of blood T cell repertoires in COVID-19. The CDR3 runs to 15 residues. The V and J ends lost 5 bases and 4 bases respectively, with 12 bases between them. Per the germline V gene, CDR1 is SNHLY and CDR2 is FYNNEI. Profiling relied on immunoSEQ multiplex PCR, and the TCRdb table lists in-frame clones only, not all of them. The repertoire holds under 150,000 clones, with about nine tenths as singletons. Sequencing used peripheral blood. This chain connects TRBV2 to TRBJ1-6, with a tentative D call TRBD1 (6 bases). This TCR was sampled from a human donor in a cohort sampled during active COVID-19. The CDR3 DNA is TGTGCCAGCAGTTCTTTGACAGGATATAATTCACCCCTCCACTTT. Translated: CASSSLTGYNSPLHF.